Sequencing of this TCR beta chain was carried out in a study of blood T cell repertoires in COVID-19. Profiled with immunoSEQ multiplex PCR; TCRdb holds only in-frame clones, not every one. The sample holds some 350,000 clones, more than 70% seen once. The receptor's source is a woman aged 25 to 45 with COVID-19, enrolled during active disease. Sequences were obtained from peripheral blood.

CDR3 sequence (DNA): TGTGCCAGCAGCTTCGAACCCCGGGATACGCAGTATTTT. Encoded protein: CASSFEPRDTQYF. The V call is TRBV7-2, the J call TRBJ2-3; D is ambiguous. CDR1 and CDR2 (germline): SGHTA, FQGNSA. V lost 3 bases to trimming and J lost 6 bases, with 10 bases between them. The CDR3 covers 13 residues.